The entry that follows covers one T cell receptor beta chain sequence. No antigen is known for it. The repertoire was sequenced with immunoSEQ multiplex PCR; TCRdb's copy has only in-frame clones and lacks some. The sample lists fewer than 75,000 clones; around 94% were seen once. Germline loops: CDR1 LGHNT, CDR2 FRNRAP. V shed 5 bases and J 4 bases; nucleotides not matched to a gene: 6. The CDR3 has 16 residues. This entry belongs to a study of cytomegalovirus exposure and HLA in healthy donors. Regarding the study as a whole: The finding came from a later analysis; first-cohort TCR clusters tended to co-occur in the 110 or so validation repertoires. It was approximately 150 TCR beta chains that were listed as cytomegalovirus-associated.

Separate from the roughly 700-subject first cohort, the approximately 120-subject validation cohort was the one that the donors belonged to. V is TRBV12-5 and J is TRBJ2-7, with 15 bases identical to TRBD2. The receptor's source is a young woman in good health and CMV-seropositive. The specimen sequenced was PBMCs. The CDR3: CASGLGLAGGKYEQYF. CDR3 nucleotide sequence: TGTGCTAGTGGTCTGGGACTAGCGGGAGGTAAATACGAGCAGTACTTC.